This T cell receptor beta chain was found in a study of siplizumab effects on memory and regulatory T cells. Points from the study as a whole: Naive versus memory phenotype went unassigned for roughly 80-96% of proliferating CD4+ or CD8+ clones. Controls had 26.9% Treg-derived mappable alloreactive CD4+ clones on average, versus around 62% with siplizumab. It was never confirmed that proliferating Tregs from siplizumab cultures were suppressive.

Data came from immunoSEQ multiplex PCR; TCRdb stores just in-frame clones and leaves some out. The repertoire holds about 120,000 clones, with roughly 94% as singletons. As for this clone: Its target is unknown.

The V gene's germline CDR1 is MNHEY and CDR2 SVGAGI. CDR3 length: 14 residues. V lost 6 bases, J lost 8 bases, and 6 bases stayed unmatched. The rearrangement links TRBV6-5 to TRBJ2-1; 11 bases line up with TRBD2. Sequenced sample: non-Treg CD4+ T cells sorted from blood. The source of this sequence is a human donor in good health. CDR3 residues: CASRTSGTFYEQFF. The CDR3 region has the DNA TGTGCCAGCAGGACTAGCGGGACGTTTTATGAGCAGTTCTTC.